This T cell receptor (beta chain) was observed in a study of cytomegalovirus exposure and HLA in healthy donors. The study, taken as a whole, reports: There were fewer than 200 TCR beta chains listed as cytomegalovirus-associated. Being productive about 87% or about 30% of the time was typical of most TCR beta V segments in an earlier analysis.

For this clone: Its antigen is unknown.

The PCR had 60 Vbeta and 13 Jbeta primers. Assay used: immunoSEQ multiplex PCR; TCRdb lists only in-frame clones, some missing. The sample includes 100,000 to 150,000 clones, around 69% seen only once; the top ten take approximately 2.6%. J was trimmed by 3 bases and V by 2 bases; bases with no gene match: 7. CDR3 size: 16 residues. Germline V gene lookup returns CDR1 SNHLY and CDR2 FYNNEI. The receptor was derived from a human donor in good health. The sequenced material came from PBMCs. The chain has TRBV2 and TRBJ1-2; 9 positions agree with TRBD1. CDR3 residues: CASSEFGTGKDYGYTF. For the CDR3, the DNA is TGTGCCAGCAGTGAATTTGGGACAGGGAAAGACTATGGCTACACCTTC.